The 19 T cell receptor beta chains listed next were all sequenced from one sample in a study of identical twins. TCRdb reanalysed the 5' RACE reads using MiXCR and keeps one entry per CDR3 protein. Of approximately 700,000 distinct CDR3 sequences detected, 6.1% appear once; the ten largest clones hold around 1.9%. Material: naive T cells sorted from blood. The origin of the receptors is a man aged 18 to 35 in good health.

This chain uses TRBV29-1 with TRBJ2-7; D unclear. The germline V gene has CDR1 SQVTM and CDR2 ANQGSEA. The V end was cut by 3 bases, the J end by 4 bases, with 13 bases between. The CDR3 sequence is 13 residues long. The CDR3 nucleotides are TGCAGCGTTGACTCCTCCACCCCTTACGAGCAGTACTTC. Its protein is CSVDSSTPYEQYF.

This clonotype came up many times. The V and J genes are TRBV29-1 and TRBJ2-7, with D perhaps matching TRBD1 (6 bases). Germline V lookup: CDR1 SQVTM, CDR2 ANQGSEA. The CDR3 spans 14 residues. Between the trimmed V and J ends, which lost 0 bases and 3 bases, there was a span of 12 bases. The DNA for the CDR3 is TGCAGCGTTGAAGATCGTGCACAGGGCTACGAGCAGTACTTC. It codes for CSVEDRAQGYEQYF.

In nucleotides, the CDR3 is TGTGCCAGCAGCTCCGGTCAGGGCCCTTCACCCCTCCACTTT. Its protein is CASSSGQGPSPLHF. The rearrangement uses TRBV7-9 and TRBJ1-6, with TRBD1 as a possible D gene (5 bases). V was trimmed by 4 bases and J by 9 bases, leaving 13 bases between them. This CDR3 has 14 amino acids. Germline values: CDR1 SEHNR, CDR2 FQNEAQ (reference sequence).

This rearrangement joins TRBV2 to TRBJ1-1, with 7 bases lining up with TRBD1. CDR1 and CDR2 from the germline V gene are SNHLY and FYNNEI. V gave up 7 bases and J gave up 0 bases; unmatched junction bases: 5. The CDR3 has 14 amino acids. The CDR3 sequence: CASTPTGVNTEAFF. Written as DNA, the CDR3 is TGTGCCAGCACACCTACAGGGGTGAACACTGAAGCTTTCTTT.

This clonotype was counted many times. The chain links TRBV7-9 to TRBJ1-6; 8 positions agree with TRBD1. The CDR3 covers 14 residues. Germline CDR1 reads SEHNR; CDR2 reads FQNEAQ (reference sequence). The V segment lost 3 bases and the J segment 10 bases; nucleotides outside the gene matches: 5. In nucleotides, the CDR3 is TGTGCCAGCAGCTTCCAGGACAGGGCCTCACCCCTCCACTTT. It specifies CASSFQDRASPLHF.

The V call is TRBV28, the J call TRBJ2-2; D is uncertain. The CDR3 has 14 amino acids. Trimming shortened V by 4 bases and J by 5 bases, and 11 bases separated the two germline ends. Germline lookup yields CDR1 MDHEN and CDR2 SYDVKM. DNA of the CDR3: TGTGCCAGCAGTTATCGACCGACGACCGGGGAGCTGTTTTTT. This encodes CASSYRPTTGELFF.

V gene TRBV9 combines with J gene TRBJ2-1; D gene uncertain. V lost 3 bases and J 8 bases, leaving 12 bases between the germline ends. Germline V gene lookup returns CDR1 SGDLS and CDR2 YYNGEE. CDR3 length: 13 residues. The CDR3 protein is CASSAGVLDEQFF. In DNA, the CDR3 is TGTGCCAGCAGCGCTGGGGTTTTGGATGAGCAGTTCTTC.

The V and J genes are TRBV25-1 and TRBJ1-5, with D unclear. The CDR3 contains 17 residues. Germline CDR1 reads MGHDK; CDR2 reads SYGVNS. Trimming removed 4 bases at V and 5 bases at J, with 21 bases between. CDR3 sequence reads: CASSAKVRAVRDQPQHF. CDR3 DNA: TGTGCCAGCAGTGCCAAGGTAAGGGCCGTAAGGGATCAGCCCCAGCATTTT.

This clonotype occurred a few times. The chain carries TRBV3-1 and TRBJ1-5, with TRBD1 matching 7 bases. CDR1 and CDR2 (germline): LGHDT, YNNKEL (reference sequence). Trimming at V came to 4 bases and at J to 6 bases, leaving 6 bases not matched to a gene. CDR3 length: 14 residues. The CDR3 DNA reads as TGTGCCAGCAGCCGGGACAGCTCGAGTCAGCCCCAGCATTTT. Translating it yields CASSRDSSSQPQHF. Combining the CDR3 with reference TRBV3-1 and TRBJ1-5 gives the whole variable domain DTAVSQTPKYLVTQMGNDKSIKCEQNLGHDTMYWYKQDSKKFLKIMFSYNNKELIINETVPNRFSPKSPDKAHLNLHINSLELGDSAVYFCASSRDSSSQPQHFGDGTRLSIL.

The rearrangement links TRBV29-1 to TRBJ2-3; D is unresolved. Trimming left V 5 bases short and J 2 bases short, with 11 bases between. There are 13 residues in the CDR3. The germline gives CDR1 SQVTM, CDR2 ANQGSEA. The CDR3 DNA reads TGCAGCGTTCTGCTACGATTCACAGATACGCAGTATTTT. Residues: CSVLLRFTDTQYF.

This clonotype has only a few counts. This rearrangement joins TRBV27 to TRBJ2-2; 7 bases align to TRBD2. After removal of 3 bases from V and 4 bases from J, the junction contained 2 bases not matched to a gene. Germline V lookup: CDR1 MNHEY, CDR2 SMNVEV (reference sequence). CDR3 size: 14 residues. This chain's CDR3 is CASSFTSVTGELFF. DNA for the CDR3: TGTGCCAGCAGTTTTACTAGCGTCACCGGGGAGCTGTTTTTT.

This clonotype was observed at least ten times. The chain recombines TRBV21-1 with TRBJ2-1; the table's D call of TRBD2 was not tested on the DNA. TRBV21-1 is flagged as a pseudogene. This CDR3 is 14 amino acids long. The CDR3 DNA follows: TGTGCCAGCAGCAAGATTGCGGGAGAATATGAGCAGTTCTTC. Its protein is CASSKIAGEYEQFF.

The V gene is TRBV7-7, the J gene TRBJ1-3; possibly TRBD1 for D (5 bases). Per the germline V gene, CDR1 is SSHAT and CDR2 is FNYEAQ (reference sequence). V shed 3 bases and J shed 0 bases, with 9 bases lying between them. CDR3 length equals 15 residues. DNA for the CDR3: TGTGCCAGCAGCTTGGGACGGTTCTCTGGAAACACCATATATTTT. The encoded protein is CASSLGRFSGNTIYF.

This clonotype came up many times. V is TRBV11-2 and J is TRBJ2-3; weak D call: TRBD2 (6 bases). In germline, CDR1 is SGHAT, CDR2 FQNNGV. This CDR3 comprises 19 residues. V lost 6 bases and J lost 2, with 27 bases in between. The DNA of the CDR3 is TGTGCCAGCAGTTCACCCTGGGTTAAGGAGGGCCGGGACACAGATACGCAGTATTTT. Protein: CASSSPWVKEGRDTDTQYF.

This clonotype occurred many times. This chain uses TRBV12-3 or TRBV12-4 with TRBJ2-3; a weak D match, TRBD2 (5 bases). The V and J ends lost 7 bases and 0 bases respectively, with 11 bases between them. This CDR3 is built from 14 residues. The CDR3 sequence is CASTFGDSTDTQYF. CDR3 nucleotide sequence: TGTGCCAGCACTTTCGGGGATAGCACAGATACGCAGTATTTT.

This clonotype came up many times. This chain uses TRBV5-1 with TRBJ2-1, with D possibly called TRBD1 or TRBD2 (7 bases each). Germline-derived CDR1 and CDR2 are SGHRS and YFSETQ. The CDR3 totals 16 residues. The germline V and J ends were trimmed by 3 bases and 7 bases, with 20 bases remaining between them. The chain's CDR3 is CASSSQGGQSGNEQFF. CDR3 DNA sequence: TGCGCCAGCAGCTCCCAGGGGGGGCAATCGGGTAATGAGCAGTTCTTC.

The V gene is TRBV10-2, the J gene TRBJ2-1; 9 nucleotides line up with TRBD2. The CDR3 contains 14 residues. Unmatched junction bases numbered 4, after V lost 4 bases and J lost 6 bases. Germline lookup yields CDR1 WSHSY and CDR2 SAAADI. The CDR3 here is CASSVKAGGNEQFF. CDR3 in DNA: TGCGCCAGCAGTGTAAAAGCGGGAGGCAATGAGCAGTTCTTC.

This clonotype has a count of ten or more. The J gene is TRBJ2-7, the V gene TRBV7-3; D unresolved. This CDR3 has 15 amino acids. Trimming removed 1 base from V and 2 bases from J, with 12 bases in between. Germline V gives CDR1 SGHTA, CDR2 FQGTGA. CDR3 amino acids: CASSLMGLQTYEQYF. The CDR3 region has the DNA TGTGCCAGCAGCTTAATGGGTTTACAGACCTACGAGCAGTACTTC.

There are a few counts of this clonotype. This chain uses TRBV27 with TRBJ2-7; 9 nucleotides match TRBD1. Germline loops: CDR1 MNHEY, CDR2 SMNVEV (reference sequence). The junction had 5 bases not matched to a gene; V was cut back by 5 bases and J by 0 bases. This CDR3 is 15 amino acids long. The CDR3 DNA reads as TGTGCCAGCAGTCCCGGGACAGGGTTCTCCTACGAGCAGTACTTC. The encoded protein is CASSPGTGFSYEQYF.